A single sample is the source of the 2 T cell receptor beta chains below, sequenced in a study of shared clonotypes between healthy human individuals. The data were produced by immunoSEQ multiplex PCR, yet TCRdb's version contains in-frame clones alone and is incomplete. The table shows some 790,000 clones, with 55% to 80% occurring only once. The material sequenced was memory CD4+ T cells sorted from blood. Subset given: CD45RA-negative fraction. The receptors originated from a woman under 40 in good health.

This clone was found many times. The chain combines TRBV5-6 with TRBJ1-2; D unclear. CDR1 and CDR2 (germline): SGHDT, YYEEEE. V lost 8 bases and J 4 bases, leaving 21 bases between the germline ends. The CDR3 is made up of 15 amino acids. The chain's CDR3 is CARRGERAGRYGYTF. In DNA, the CDR3 is TGTGCCAGACGCGGGGAGAGGGCGGGTCGCTATGGCTACACCTTC.

The rearrangement joins TRBV5-1 to TRBJ2-3; 7 nucleotides agree with TRBD1. This CDR3 has 16 amino acids. V shed 3 bases and J 0 bases; nucleotides not matched to a gene: 7. In germline, CDR1 is SGHRS, CDR2 YFSETQ. CDR3 DNA: TGCGCCAGCAGCTCATACAGGGGTGCGAGCACAGATACGCAGTATTTT. Encoded protein: CASSSYRGASTDTQYF.